Sequencing of this T cell receptor beta chain was carried out in a study of T cells in Graves' hyperthyroidism and ophthalmopathy (dated by TCRdb to the late 2010s). With regard to the full study: Peripheral blood samples were taken at the time of initial diagnosis, prior to any treatment. The 90 or so discovery patients were randomly split 7:3 into training and test sets. An independent validation cohort of around 19 hyperthyroidism patients and about 16 patients who later progressed to ophthalmopathy tested prospective prediction of ophthalmopathy. The paper reports TCR Vbeta CDR3 sequencing of 130 to 150 peripheral blood samples: 43 ophthalmopathy, some 80 hyperthyroidism and approximately 17 progressor patients. Following sampling, methimazole starting at 30 mg daily was given to hyperthyroidism patients, and high-dose intravenous methylprednisolone was given to ophthalmopathy patients. Thyroid tissue and blood T-cell repertoires from roughly 6 Graves' hyperthyroidism patients were also compared in the study. TCR V-J signatures able to tell the groups apart were searched for in a discovery cohort of 90 to 100 patients, of whom over 40 had Graves' ophthalmopathy and about 60 had stable Graves' hyperthyroidism. General conclusions and limits of the study: In validation, the model predicted progression to ophthalmopathy a median of 6.5 months before onset, with 70% to 71% sensitivity and roughly 73% specificity. No statistical method was used to set the sample size in advance, and investigators knew the group allocation. Blood samples also contained most of the expanded thyroid clonotypes (frequency above 0.001), which suggests that blood repertoires may reflect thyroid immune responses. A 13 V-J signature model separated ophthalmopathy from stable hyperthyroidism, with approximately 87% sensitivity and 81% to 83% specificity in cross-validation and 80%/75% in testing.

There are many counts of this clonotype. The antigen this receptor binds is unknown. There are no base qualities to consult, and no much larger clone falls within one base. The hyperthyroidism patients were between 18 and 65 years old and newly diagnosed, with a disease duration of less than 2 months. Any patient with an uncontrolled infection, another autoimmune disease, pregnancy or lactation was excluded. Clinical symptoms, serum thyroxine and TRAb, thyroid ultrasound, and orbital computed tomography formed the basis for the diagnoses. Blood from progressor patients was drawn when they were first diagnosed with hyperthyroidism, before any ophthalmopathy symptoms appeared. Ficoll-Paque density gradient centrifugation was used to isolate PBMCs from about 10 ml of fresh peripheral blood. Progressor patients were first diagnosed with Graves' hyperthyroidism and then developed ophthalmopathy during follow-up. Total RNA was extracted using Trizol reagent, and RNA quality was assessed on an Agilent 2100 Bioanalyzer.

TCR beta CDR3 regions were amplified from RNA transcripts. For the first round of RT-PCR on the TCR CDR3, the HTBI primer set was used together with the Qiagen OneStep RT-PCR kit. The libraries were constructed in a second round of multiplex PCR and then size-selected and purified. Libraries were sequenced paired-end with 100 bp reads on an Illumina HiSeq2000. Per the source publication's procedure: SOAPnuke was used to process the raw data, with reads discarded if the reads contained adapters or uncalled bases, had a mean Phred below 15, or lacked an exact constant-primer or identifier match. High-quality paired reads were merged with COPE v1.2.5, and unique nucleotide sequences were defined as clonotypes. Clonotypes were aligned to IMGT TRBV, TRBD and TRBJ reference segments using MiTCR v1.1. The analysis included only V-J combinations with a frequency above 0.0001, which together covered over 98% of the repertoires. A TCS score was defined as the ratio of F50 (clonal expansion) to E x V (chaos), with BLOSUM62-based TCRdist applied between CDR3 peptides within each V-J. Welch's t-statistics and random forest reduced several hundred V-J features to around 14, which were used in a naive Bayes classifier (R e1071). In-frame beta chains were kept once TCRdb had trimmed the public reads at Q25 with fastp and called clones with MiXCR. Identical CDR3 protein sequences are pooled into one entry, listed with their most common genes and DNA. TCRdb assigned the V and J calls; the authors' analysis was not used. Here the sample has a few hundred thousand distinct CDR3 sequences; 14% occur a single time. The top ten clonotypes cover 5.5% to 7.5% of the sample.

The trim is 1 base for V and 4 bases for J, with a gap of 14 bases between the germline ends. Spanning cysteine to phenylalanine, the CDR3 consists of 16 amino acids. Only the CDR3 DNA is retained, 48 bases long and in frame from the first base. Per the germline V gene, SGHTA is the CDR1 and FQGNSA is the CDR2. This clonotype was obtained from a woman in her twenties or thirties with Graves' hyperthyroidism that later progressed to Graves' ophthalmopathy. The chain uses TRBV7-2 and TRBJ2-1; the D region possibly corresponds to TRBD2 (6 bases align). Sample: blood. Read as DNA, the sequence is TGTGCCAGCAGCTTAGATCGGACCGGAGGGTACAATGAGCAGTTCTTC. It encodes CASSLDRTGGYNEQFF.